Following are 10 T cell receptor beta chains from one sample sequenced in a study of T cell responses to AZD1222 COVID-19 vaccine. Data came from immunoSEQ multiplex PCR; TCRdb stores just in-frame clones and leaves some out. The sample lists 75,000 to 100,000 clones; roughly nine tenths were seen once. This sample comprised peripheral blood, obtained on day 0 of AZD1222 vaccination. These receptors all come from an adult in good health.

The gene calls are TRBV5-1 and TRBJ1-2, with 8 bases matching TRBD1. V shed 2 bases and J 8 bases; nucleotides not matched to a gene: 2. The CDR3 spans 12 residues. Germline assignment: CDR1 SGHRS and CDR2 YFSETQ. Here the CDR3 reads CASSLQGGGYTF. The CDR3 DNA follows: TGCGCCAGCAGCTTACAGGGGGGAGGCTACACCTTC.

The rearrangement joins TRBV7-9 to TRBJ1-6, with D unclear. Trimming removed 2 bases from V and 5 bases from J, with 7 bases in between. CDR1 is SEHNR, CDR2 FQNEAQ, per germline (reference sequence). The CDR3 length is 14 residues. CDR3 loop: CASSLRTDNSPLHF. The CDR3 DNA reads TGTGCCAGCAGCTTAAGAACAGATAATTCACCCCTCCACTTT.

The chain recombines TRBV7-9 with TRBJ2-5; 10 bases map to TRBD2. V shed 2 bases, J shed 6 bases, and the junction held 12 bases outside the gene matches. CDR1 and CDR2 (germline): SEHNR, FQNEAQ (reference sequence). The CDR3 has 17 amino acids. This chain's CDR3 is CASSLSSLAGDGKTQYF. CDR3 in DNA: TGTGCCAGCAGCTTATCTAGCCTAGCGGGAGACGGAAAGACCCAGTACTTC.

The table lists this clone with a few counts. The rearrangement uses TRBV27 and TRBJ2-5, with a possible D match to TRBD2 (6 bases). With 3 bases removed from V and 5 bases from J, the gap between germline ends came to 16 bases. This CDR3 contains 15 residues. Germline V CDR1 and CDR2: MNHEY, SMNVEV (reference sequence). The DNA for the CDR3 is TGTGCCAGCAGTTTTATTGACGGGAGAGAGGAGACCCAGTACTTC. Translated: CASSFIDGREETQYF.

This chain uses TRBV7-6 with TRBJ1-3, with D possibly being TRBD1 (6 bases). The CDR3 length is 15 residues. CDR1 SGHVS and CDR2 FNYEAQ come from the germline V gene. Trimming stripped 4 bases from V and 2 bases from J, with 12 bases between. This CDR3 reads CASSSGGGAGNTIYF. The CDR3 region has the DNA TGTGCCAGCAGCTCCGGGGGGGGCGCTGGAAACACCATATATTTT.

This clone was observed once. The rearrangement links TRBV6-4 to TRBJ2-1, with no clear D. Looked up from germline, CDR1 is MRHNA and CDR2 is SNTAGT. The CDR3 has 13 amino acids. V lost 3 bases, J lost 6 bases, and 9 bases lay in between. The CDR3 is CASSDGPSNEQFF. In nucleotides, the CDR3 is TGTGCCAGCAGTGATGGACCGAGCAATGAGCAGTTCTTC.

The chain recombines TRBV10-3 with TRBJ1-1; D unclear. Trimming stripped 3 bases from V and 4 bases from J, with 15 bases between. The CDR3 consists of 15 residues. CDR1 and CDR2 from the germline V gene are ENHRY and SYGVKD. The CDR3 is CAISDPVRSTTEAFF. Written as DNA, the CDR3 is TGTGCCATCAGTGACCCGGTTCGGAGCACCACTGAAGCTTTCTTT.

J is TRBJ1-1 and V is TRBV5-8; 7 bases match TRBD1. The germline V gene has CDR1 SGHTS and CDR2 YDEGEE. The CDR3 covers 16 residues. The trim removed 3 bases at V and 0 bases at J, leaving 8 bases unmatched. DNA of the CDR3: TGTGCCAGCAGCTACGAACCCGGGACAGTGAACACTGAAGCTTTCTTT. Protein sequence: CASSYEPGTVNTEAFF.

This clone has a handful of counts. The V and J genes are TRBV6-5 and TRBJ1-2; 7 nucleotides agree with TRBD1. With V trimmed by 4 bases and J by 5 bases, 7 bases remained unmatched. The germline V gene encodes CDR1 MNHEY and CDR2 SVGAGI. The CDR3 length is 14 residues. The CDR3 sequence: CASSLHGTVYGYTF. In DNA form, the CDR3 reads TGTGCCAGCAGTTTACATGGGACAGTATATGGCTACACCTTC.

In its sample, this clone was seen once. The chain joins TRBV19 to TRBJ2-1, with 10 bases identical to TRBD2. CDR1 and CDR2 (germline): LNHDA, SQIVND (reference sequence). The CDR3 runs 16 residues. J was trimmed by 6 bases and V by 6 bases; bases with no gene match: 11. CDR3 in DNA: TGTGCCAGTAGCACCGCGTATAGCGGGGGGAGCAATGAGCAGTTCTTC. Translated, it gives CASSTAYSGGSNEQFF. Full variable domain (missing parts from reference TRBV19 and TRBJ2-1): DGGITQSPKYLFRKEGQNVTLSCEQNLNHDAMYWYRQDPGQGLRLIYYSQIVNDFQKGDIAEGYSVSREKKESFPLTVTSAQKNPTAFYLCASSTAYSGGSNEQFFGPGTRLTVL.